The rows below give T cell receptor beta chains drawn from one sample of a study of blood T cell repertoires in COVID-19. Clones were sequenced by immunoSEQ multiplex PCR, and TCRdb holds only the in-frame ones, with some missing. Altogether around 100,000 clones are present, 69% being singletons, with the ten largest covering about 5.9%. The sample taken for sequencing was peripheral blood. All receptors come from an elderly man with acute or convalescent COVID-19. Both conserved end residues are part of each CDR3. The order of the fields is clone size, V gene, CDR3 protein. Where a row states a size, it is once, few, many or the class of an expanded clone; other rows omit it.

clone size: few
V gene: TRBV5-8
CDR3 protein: CASGGQFIYEQYF

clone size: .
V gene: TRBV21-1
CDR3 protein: CASIPPGTGGYGYTF

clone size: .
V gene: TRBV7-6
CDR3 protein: CASSLFHGNYEQYF

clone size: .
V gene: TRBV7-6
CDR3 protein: CASSLMPGRNNEQFF

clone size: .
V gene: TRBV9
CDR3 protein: CASSPRTGGASDTQYF

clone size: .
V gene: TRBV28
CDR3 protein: CASSLMGPDTQYF

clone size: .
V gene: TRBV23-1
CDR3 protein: CATPGQKDSPLHF

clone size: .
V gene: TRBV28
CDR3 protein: CASTRGFEKLFF

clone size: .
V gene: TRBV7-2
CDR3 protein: CASSLVRGTDTQYF

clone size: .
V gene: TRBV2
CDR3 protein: CASSGGTKGETQYF

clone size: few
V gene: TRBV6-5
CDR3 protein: CASSPNRGYGYTF

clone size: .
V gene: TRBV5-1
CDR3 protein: CASSLVGGWRTDTQYF

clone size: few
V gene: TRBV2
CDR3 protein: CASRATGGTQPQHF

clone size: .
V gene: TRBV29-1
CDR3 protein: CSVEDLGQQETQYF

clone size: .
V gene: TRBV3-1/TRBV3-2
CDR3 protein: CASSPLSLSGYNSPLHF

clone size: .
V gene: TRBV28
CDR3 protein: CASSLLRNYGYTF

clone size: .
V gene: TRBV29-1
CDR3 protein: CSVAGTSGRWSSYEQYF

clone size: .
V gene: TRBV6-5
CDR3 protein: CASSWGESTEAFF

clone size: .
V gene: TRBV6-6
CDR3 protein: CASSYLGQGTGYTF

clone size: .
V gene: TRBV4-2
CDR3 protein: CASSQEGTPNTEAFF

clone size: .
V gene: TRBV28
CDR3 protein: CASRRQGAAGELFF

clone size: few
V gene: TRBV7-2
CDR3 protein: CASSATDRGVNEQFF

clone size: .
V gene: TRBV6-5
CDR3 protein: CASSQAGEQFF

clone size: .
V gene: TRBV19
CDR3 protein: CASSIPGGKQFF